This entry lists 7 T cell receptor beta chains sequenced from one sample in a study of OX40 agonist ivuxolimab in advanced cancers. Profiled with immunoSEQ multiplex PCR; TCRdb holds only in-frame clones, not every one. In the table there are around 20,000 clones, around 70% of which are singletons. Here the sequenced sample was CD4+ or CD8+ T cells sorted from blood, taken in a trial of the OX40 agonist ivuxolimab. The receptors stem from an adult with an advanced solid tumor such as melanoma, head and neck, liver or kidney cancer.

The J gene is TRBJ1-2, the V gene TRBV7-9, with 7 bases fitting TRBD1. Losses at the gene ends were 7 bases for V and 7 bases for J; bases not matched to a gene: 3. The CDR3 totals 11 residues. Germline V gene lookup returns CDR1 SEHNR and CDR2 FQNEAQ (reference sequence). The CDR3 nucleotides are TGTGCCAGCAAAAGACAGGGTGGCTACACCTTC. This codes for CASKRQGGYTF.

The CDR3 loop is CASSLGGTGDYGYTF. DNA of the CDR3: TGTGCCAGCAGCTTAGGAGGGACAGGGGACTATGGCTACACCTTC. J is TRBJ1-2 and V is TRBV7-8; 10 nucleotides agree with TRBD1. With V trimmed by 1 base and J by 3 bases, 2 bases remained unmatched. This CDR3 region has 15 residues. Germline V gene lookup returns CDR1 SGHVS and CDR2 FQNEAQ.

The chain has TRBV15 and TRBJ2-1, with D unresolved. CDR1 and CDR2 from the germline V gene are LNHNV and YYDKDF (reference sequence). Trimming shortened V by 3 bases and J by 4 bases, and 16 bases separated the two germline ends. This CDR3 is built from 16 residues. The CDR3 region is CATSSQPLSEYNEQFF. The DNA for the CDR3 is TGTGCCACCAGCAGTCAGCCCCTGTCGGAGTACAATGAGCAGTTCTTC.

The J gene is TRBJ2-7, the V gene TRBV18; D could derive from TRBD1 or TRBD2 (5 bases each). In germline, CDR1 is KGHSH, CDR2 LQKENI. Trimming removed 3 bases at V and 0 bases at J, with 12 bases between. The CDR3 extends over 15 amino acids. DNA for the CDR3: TGTGCCAGCTCACCGGAAGGGGACGGCTCCTACGAGCAGTACTTC. Amino acids: CASSPEGDGSYEQYF. The entire variable domain, with the rest obtained from reference TRBV18 and TRBJ2-7, is as follows: NAGVMQNPRHLVRRRGQEARLRCSPMKGHSHVYWYRQLPEEGLKFMVYLQKENIIDESGMPKERFSAEFPKEGPSILRIQQVVRGDSAAYFCASSPEGDGSYEQYFGPGTRLTVT.

The rearrangement links TRBV19 to TRBJ1-2; 9 nucleotides line up with TRBD1. V dropped 3 bases and J dropped 6; count of bases not matched to a gene: 5. The V gene's germline CDR1 is LNHDA and CDR2 SQIVND (reference sequence). This CDR3 spans 14 amino acids. The CDR3 region is CASSMGTGLDGYTF. CDR3 sequence (DNA): TGTGCCAGTAGTATGGGGACAGGGCTCGATGGCTACACCTTC.

J is TRBJ1-6 and V is TRBV7-6, with no clear D. The CDR3 has 13 amino acids. Trimming stripped 3 bases from V and 10 bases from J, with 10 bases between. Germline V gives CDR1 SGHVS, CDR2 FNYEAQ. The chain's CDR3 is CASSFLDGSPLHF. CDR3 in DNA: TGTGCCAGCAGCTTCCTCGATGGGTCACCCCTCCACTTT.

The table lists this clone with a few counts. The chain links TRBV5-6 to TRBJ2-1; D gene unclear. CDR3 length equals 14 residues. The V end was cut by 1 base, the J end by 8 bases, with 13 bases between. In germline, CDR1 is SGHDT, CDR2 YYEEEE. CDR3 amino acids: CASSLQNTVHEQFF. The CDR3 nucleotides are TGTGCCAGCAGCTTGCAAAACACGGTCCATGAGCAGTTCTTC.